The T cell receptor beta chain under discussion was sequenced for a study of beta chain features in type 1 diabetes (dated by TCRdb to 2017 to 2018). Study-level background: Patients and healthy donors did not differ in mean age, gender distribution, total cell number or subset yield. Across all samples, about 110 million sorted cells were examined, and cell number per subset correlated strongly with RNA yield. The study compared TCRB repertoires of sorted circulating CD4+ T cell subsets between recently diagnosed type 1 diabetes patients and matched healthy donors. Whereas all 30 or so donors provided naive and central memory subsets, regulatory and stem cell-like memory subsets were isolated from just 8 patients and about eight healthy donors. Here is what the overall study found, with its caveats: Because small numbers of individuals were included in the HLA sub-analyses, any influence of HLA type on TCRB rearrangement was left unresolved. Because cDNA was sequenced instead of genomic DNA, activated cells with high expression could be over-represented, although the groups did not differ in activation or CD3 levels. Fewer insertions and more nucleotide deletions at VDJ recombination sites were observed in patients with type 1 diabetes, implying thymic rearrangement abnormalities. Naive, central memory and regulatory TCRB repertoires appeared to be more alike among patients than among healthy donors. Type 1 diabetes patients showed a moderate but significant shortening of TCRB CDR3 length in all four CD4+ subsets. Shorter templates might have been favored by PCR, but patient and control samples were amplified and corrected together, so both groups would have been affected equally by any skew.

Turning to this clone: Its antigen is still unknown. Base qualities were left out, and no much larger clone turns up one base away.

Each donor gave one peripheral blood draw, averaging roughly 100 mL, which was collected into heparinised tubes. A BD FACSAria II and a panel including CD45RO, CCR7, CD25, CD127, CD95 and CD27 were used to sort naive, central memory, regulatory and stem cell-like memory CD4+ T cells. Every sorted population had a purity above 98%. PBMCs were isolated right away by Lymphoprep density gradient centrifugation and were stained directly, without culture. To minimize batch effects, samples were stained and sorted in pairs, one healthy donor with one patient per experiment. The entire isolated RNA was reverse transcribed using the High Capacity cDNA Reverse Transcription Kit, and thus expressed TCRB transcripts were sequenced. Deep immunoSEQ sequencing was performed on naive, central memory and regulatory T cell samples, with an average of around 3.4 million total reads per sample. After sorted cells were lysed in RLT buffer, RNA was extracted with DNase-treated RNeasy Micro or Mini kits, with the choice depending on cell number. Each cell subset was processed on its own to prevent cross-contamination, while patient and healthy donor samples were processed together. The immunoSEQ multiplex PCR was used to amplify TCRB sequences from cDNA, generating 87-bp fragments that spanned the CDR3 region. Sequencing of the amplicons was done on the Illumina HiSeq platform. In the authors' own workflow: Synthetic template baselines were used to correct PCR bias computationally, reads within Hamming distance 2 were collapsed, and singletons that could not be merged were discarded. Reads were aligned against IMGT to assign V, D and J genes, CDR3 length and insertions or deletions at six rearrangement sites. Within each subset, clonotype counts were normalized to sorted cell number, after which true diversity and Gini coefficients were computed with the tcR R package. The overlap coefficient, calculated on TCRB nucleotide sequences, was used to quantify repertoire sharing. TCRdb obtained this table from immuneACCESS and retained in-frame rearrangements with V and J assigned. These tables miss some clones; where compared with another copy, unresolved V genes account for less than half of the shortfall, and the remainder is unexplained. From that table come the V and J calls and clone size; the DNA was used to work out D and trimming. Counted in this sample were roughly 150,000 clones; 10% of them appeared once. Clones ranked in the top ten supply more than 0.45% of the sample.

Trimming removed 2 bases from V and 2 bases from J; the gene matches leave 1 base unexplained. Taken from the germline V gene (reference sequence), the CDR1 and CDR2 loops are GTSNPN and SVGIG. The CDR3 starts with the cysteine, ends with the phenylalanine, and has 14 residues. Solely the CDR3 DNA is kept, with 42 bases framed from the first base. The origin of this receptor is a man aged 25-45 years with type 1 diabetes. The specimen was central memory CD4+ T cells from blood. The chain is assembled from TRBV30 and TRBJ1-3; TRBD1 lines up with 9 middle nucleotides. The CDR3 corresponds to CAWSRTGAGNTIYF. The DNA reads TGTGCCTGGAGTAGGACAGGGGCTGGAAACACCATATATTTT.